The 8 T cell receptor beta chains reported below all come from one sample, sequenced in a study of T cells after yellow fever vaccination. TCRdb used MiXCR to reprocess the 5' RACE reads, holding one entry per CDR3 protein. This repertoire shows some 290,000 distinct CDR3 sequences, about 11% found once; its top ten account for 2.5% to 4%. The sample consisted of CD4+ T cells sorted from PBMCs, taken 45 days after the yellow fever booster vaccination. These receptors all come from a young man who received the YFV17D yellow fever vaccine.

This clonotype was seen a handful of times. The rearrangement joins TRBV7-3 to TRBJ2-3, with D unresolved. V was shortened by 5 bases and J by 4 bases, with 16 bases between the two germline ends. This CDR3 comprises 15 residues. CDR1 is SGHTA and CDR2 is FQGTGA in the germline V gene. CDR3 amino acids: CASSPRQSDADTQYF. CDR3 coding DNA: TGTGCCAGCAGCCCCCGGCAGAGTGACGCAGATACGCAGTATTTT.

This clonotype was detected a few times. The chain links TRBV7-2 to TRBJ2-3; D is unresolved. V was pared by 5 bases and J by 4 bases, with 10 bases between. CDR1 SGHTA and CDR2 FQGNSA come from the germline V gene. CDR3 length: 13 residues. As DNA, the CDR3 is TGTGCCAGCAGCACGCGTGCCGCAGATACGCAGTATTTT. It yields the protein CASSTRAADTQYF.

In this sample, this clonotype turned up a few times. The chain combines TRBV20-1 with TRBJ2-2; 9 bases match TRBD2. V shed 6 bases and J 1 base; nucleotides not matched to a gene: 3. Germline V gene data show CDR1 as DFQATT and CDR2 as SNEGSKA (reference sequence). The CDR3 length is 14 residues. CDR3 in DNA: TGCAGTGCGGCTAGCGGGGTGAACACCGGGGAGCTGTTTTTT. It yields the protein CSAASGVNTGELFF.

The gene calls are TRBV18 and TRBJ2-6, with unresolved D. V was shortened by 0 bases and J by 2 bases, with 5 bases between the two germline ends. CDR1 is KGHSH and CDR2 is LQKENI in the germline V gene. The CDR3 extends over 15 amino acids. The CDR3 protein is CASSPPGPGANVLTF. CDR3 nucleotides: TGTGCCAGCTCACCACCGGGCCCTGGGGCCAACGTCCTGACTTTC.

This clonotype was seen only a few times. The chain couples TRBV7-2 to TRBJ2-5; TRBD2 might be the D (6 bases). The germline V gene has CDR1 SGHTA and CDR2 FQGNSA. The germline V and J ends were trimmed by 0 bases and 10 bases, with 21 bases remaining between them. This CDR3 is 16 amino acids long. The CDR3 is CASSLALMLAGPSQYF. CDR3 bases: TGTGCCAGCAGCTTAGCGCTAATGCTCGCGGGGCCGAGCCAGTACTTC. Using reference TRBV7-2 and TRBJ2-5 for the parts outside the CDR3, the full variable domain is GAGVSQSPSNKVTEKGKDVELRCDPISGHTALYWYRQSLGQGLEFLIYFQGNSAPDKSGLPSDRFSAERTGGSVSTLTIQRTQQEDSAVYLCASSLALMLAGPSQYFGPGTRLLVL.

J is TRBJ2-3 and V is TRBV6-5; no firm D call. The CDR3 spans 13 residues. The ends were cut back, 2 bases at V and 4 bases at J, with 7 bases in the middle. Germline CDR1 and CDR2: MNHEY and SVGAGI. The CDR3 nucleotides are TGTGCCAGCAGTTACGTGAAGGCAGATACGCAGTATTTT. It is translated as CASSYVKADTQYF.

The V and J genes are TRBV29-1 and TRBJ2-2, with unresolved D. The ends were cut back, 4 bases at V and 4 bases at J, with 13 bases in the middle. This CDR3 has 14 amino acids. Germline V gives CDR1 SQVTM, CDR2 ANQGSEA. The CDR3 here is CSVGGRAPTGELFF. The CDR3 DNA is TGCAGCGTTGGTGGCAGAGCCCCCACCGGGGAGCTGTTTTTT.

This clonotype occurred a few times. CDR3 residues: CASRTGTGRYGYTF. The CDR3 DNA sequence: TGTGCCAGCAGAACCGGGACAGGCCGTTATGGCTACACCTTC. The chain employs TRBV12-3 or TRBV12-4 and TRBJ1-2; 8 bases fit TRBD1. V was clipped by 6 bases and J by 5 bases; unmatched bases: 8. CDR3 size: 14 residues.